Below, 18 T cell receptor beta chains from the same sample are listed, as sequenced in a study of T cells in Graves' hyperthyroidism and ophthalmopathy. RNA transcripts served as the template for amplifying TCR beta CDR3 regions. First-round RT-PCR with HTBI primers amplified the TCR CDR3 region. Each CDR3 protein gets one entry after TCRdb re-called the multiplex PCR reads with MiXCR. Here the sample spans about 380,000 distinct CDR3 sequences, approximately 13% being singletons. The specimen was blood. These receptor sequences come from an older woman with Graves' hyperthyroidism.

This clonotype was observed a handful of times. The genes are TRBV10-3 and TRBJ2-7; no definite D call. Germline-derived CDR1 and CDR2 are ENHRY and SYGVKD. Trimming took off 3 bases at V and 0 bases at J, with 9 bases between the two ends. CDR3 length: 14 residues. CDR3 residues: CAISERAVSYEQYF. CDR3 nucleotides: TGTGCCATCAGTGAACGGGCCGTCTCCTACGAGCAGTACTTC.

J is TRBJ2-6 and V is TRBV5-1; the D call may be TRBD1 or TRBD2 (5 bases each). The CDR3 contains 16 residues. V shed 4 bases and J shed 0 bases, with 11 bases lying between them. The germline CDR1 and CDR2 sequences are SGHRS and YFSETQ. CDR3 in amino acids: CASSIGTSSGANVLTF. The CDR3 DNA is TGCGCCAGCAGCATAGGGACGAGCTCTGGGGCCAACGTCCTGACTTTC.

This clonotype appeared many times. The gene calls are TRBV6-1 and TRBJ2-7; D is unclear. The ends were cut back, 9 bases at V and 0 bases at J, with 15 bases in the middle. The germline V gene encodes CDR1 MNHNS and CDR2 SASEGT. This CDR3 contains 14 residues. The CDR3 coding sequence is TGTGCCAGTCTCCCGGCAAGTCACTCCTACGAGCAGTACTTC. Protein: CASLPASHSYEQYF.

This clonotype was observed many times. The chain has TRBV30 and TRBJ1-4, with unresolved D. The germline CDR1 and CDR2 sequences are GTSNPN and SVGIG (reference sequence). CDR3 length: 14 amino acids. Trimming pared 4 bases from V and 7 bases from J, leaving 16 bases between. The CDR3 DNA follows: TGTGCCTGGAATAGCGCCGTGCGTGGTGAAAAACTGTTTTTT. Translated: CAWNSAVRGEKLFF.

On this clonotype: A read error may produce the germline difference seen at one junction end. V gene TRBV27 combines with J gene TRBJ1-1; 8 positions match TRBD1. CDR1 and CDR2 (germline): MNHEY, SMNVEV (reference sequence). The CDR3 has 14 amino acids. CDR3 nucleotide sequence: TGTGCCAGCAATTTAAACAGGGGGGACACTGAAGCTTTCTTT. Its protein product is CASNLNRGDTEAFF.

This clonotype was seen only a few times. The chain joins TRBV18 to TRBJ2-1; D not resolved. CDR1 is KGHSH, CDR2 LQKENI, per germline. There are 15 residues in the CDR3. Trimming took off 3 bases at V and 2 bases at J, with 11 bases between the two ends. CDR3 in amino acids: CASSPTSLPYNEQFF. The CDR3 DNA reads TGTGCCAGCTCACCCACGAGTCTCCCCTACAATGAGCAGTTCTTC.

The CDR3 here is CASQDRVSYEQYF. In DNA, the CDR3 is TGTGCCAGCCAGGACAGGGTATCATACGAGCAGTACTTC. This chain connects TRBV6-1 to TRBJ2-7; 8 bases are a match to TRBD1. This CDR3 is 13 amino acids long. The V gene end was trimmed by 8 bases and the J gene end by 4 bases; junction bases not matched to a gene: 7. The germline gives CDR1 MNHNS, CDR2 SASEGT.

Ten or more counts support this clonotype. This chain links TRBV2 with TRBJ1-6; D is ambiguous. Trimming left V 5 bases short and J 0 bases short, with 5 bases between. The CDR3 loop spans 14 amino acids. The germline gives CDR1 SNHLY, CDR2 FYNNEI. CDR3 sequence (DNA): TGTGCCAGCAGTCCAAGCTCCTATAATTCACCCCTCCACTTT. It specifies CASSPSSYNSPLHF. The entire variable domain, with the rest obtained from reference TRBV2 and TRBJ1-6, is as follows: EPEVTQTPSHQVTQMGQEVILRCVPISNHLYFYWYRQILGQKVEFLVSFYNNEISEKSEIFDDQFSVERPDGSNFTLKIRSTKLEDSAMYFCASSPSSYNSPLHFGNGTRLTVT.

This clonotype was detected ten times or more. The rearrangement joins TRBV7-9 to TRBJ2-1; tentatively, D is TRBD2 (6 bases). Trimming shortened V by 5 bases and J by 4 bases, and 21 bases separated the two germline ends. CDR3 length: 17 residues. CDR1 is SEHNR, CDR2 FQNEAQ, per germline (reference sequence). In DNA form, the CDR3 reads TGTGCCAGCAGCCCCCGACTAGTTGGGTGGAGTTACAATGAGCAGTTCTTC. The encoded protein is CASSPRLVGWSYNEQFF.

This clonotype was recorded a few times. V gene TRBV10-3 combines with J gene TRBJ2-7; 9 bases line up with TRBD1. V lost 0 bases and J lost 4; bases outside the gene matches: 4. The CDR3 has 15 amino acids. Germline V gene lookup returns CDR1 ENHRY and CDR2 SYGVKD. The CDR3 sequence is CAISESGTGKYEQYF. DNA of the CDR3: TGTGCCATCAGTGAGTCGGGGACAGGGAAATACGAGCAGTACTTC.

The table lists this clonotype with a few counts. The J gene is TRBJ2-5, the V gene TRBV18; possibly TRBD1 for D (7 bases). Germline lookup yields CDR1 KGHSH and CDR2 LQKENI. The CDR3 is 15 residues long. Deletions cut 0 bases from V and 9 bases from J, with 17 bases between. The chain's CDR3 is CASSPPAGGQLAQYF. CDR3 DNA: TGTGCCAGCTCACCACCGGCAGGGGGGCAATTGGCCCAGTACTTC.

The J gene is TRBJ2-5, the V gene TRBV28; 8 bases match TRBD1. Germline V gives CDR1 MDHEN, CDR2 SYDVKM. J was trimmed by 0 bases and V by 3 bases; bases with no gene match: 3. There are 15 residues in the CDR3. The CDR3 region has the DNA TGTGCCAGCAGTTTGACAGGGGCGTACCAAGAGACCCAGTACTTC. It is translated as CASSLTGAYQETQYF.

This clonotype occurred many times. The chain links TRBV15 to TRBJ1-5; no definite D call. Trimming took 3 bases from V and 3 from J, leaving 12 bases between them. Germline CDR1 reads LNHNV; CDR2 reads YYDKDF (reference sequence). The CDR3 totals 15 residues. The CDR3 region is CATSSGLGTNQPQHF. CDR3 coding DNA: TGTGCCACCAGCAGCGGCTTAGGCACCAATCAGCCCCAGCATTTT.

The chain joins TRBV5-4 to TRBJ1-2; 12 bases match TRBD1. This CDR3 contains 15 residues. Losses at the gene ends were 3 bases for V and 4 bases for J; bases not matched to a gene: 4. CDR1 and CDR2 (germline): SGHNT, YYREEE (reference sequence). The CDR3 coding sequence is TGTGCCAGCAGCTCCGGGACAGGGGGCATCTATGGCTACACCTTC. Residues: CASSSGTGGIYGYTF.

DNA for the CDR3: TGTGCCACCAGTGACTCAGGGACTTCCTACGAGCAGTACTTC. Translated: CATSDSGTSYEQYF. The V gene is TRBV24-1, the J gene TRBJ2-7; the D gene is possibly TRBD2 (6 bases). Germline-derived CDR1 and CDR2 are KGHDR and SFDVKD. V was pared by 4 bases and J by 1 base, with 10 bases between. The CDR3 sequence is 14 residues long.

The V gene is TRBV4-1, the J gene TRBJ2-7, with TRBD1 matching over 7 bases. V shed 2 bases, J shed 3 bases, and the junction held 7 bases outside the gene matches. This CDR3 spans 15 amino acids. Germline V CDR1 and CDR2: MGHRA, YSYEKL. For the CDR3, the DNA is TGCGCCAGCAGCCAACGCCAGGGGGTTGGCTACGAGCAGTACTTC. Residues: CASSQRQGVGYEQYF.

This clonotype was found many times. The chain couples TRBV7-8 to TRBJ2-2, with D perhaps matching TRBD2 (5 bases). The V and J ends lost 2 bases and 0 bases respectively, with 7 bases between them. Germline V gene data show CDR1 as SGHVS and CDR2 as FQNEAQ. The CDR3 extends over 15 amino acids. CDR3 DNA: TGTGCCAGCAGCTTATTAGCGACGAACACCGGGGAGCTGTTTTTT. Protein: CASSLLATNTGELFF.

The sample holds many counts of this clonotype. The rearrangement joins TRBV6-1 to TRBJ2-1; 11 nucleotides agree with TRBD2. Germline V gene sequence: CDR1 MNHNS, CDR2 SASEGT. The V gene end was trimmed by 7 bases and the J gene end by 4 bases; junction bases not matched to a gene: 6. The CDR3 sequence is 15 residues long. The CDR3 region is CASTPTSGVYNEQFF. The CDR3 bases are TGTGCCAGCACCCCGACTAGCGGGGTTTACAATGAGCAGTTCTTC.